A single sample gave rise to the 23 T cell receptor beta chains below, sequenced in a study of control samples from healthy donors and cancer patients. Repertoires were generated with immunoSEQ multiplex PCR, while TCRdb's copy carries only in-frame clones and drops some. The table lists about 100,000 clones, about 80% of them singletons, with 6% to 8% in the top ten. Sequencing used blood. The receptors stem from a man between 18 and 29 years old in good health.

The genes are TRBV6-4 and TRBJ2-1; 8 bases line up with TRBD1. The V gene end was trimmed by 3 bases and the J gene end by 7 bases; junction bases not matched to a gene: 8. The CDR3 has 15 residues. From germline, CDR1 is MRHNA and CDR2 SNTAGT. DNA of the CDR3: TGTGCCAGCAGTGAGACAGGGGTAGTCCGTAATGAGCAGTTCTTC. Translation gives CASSETGVVRNEQFF.

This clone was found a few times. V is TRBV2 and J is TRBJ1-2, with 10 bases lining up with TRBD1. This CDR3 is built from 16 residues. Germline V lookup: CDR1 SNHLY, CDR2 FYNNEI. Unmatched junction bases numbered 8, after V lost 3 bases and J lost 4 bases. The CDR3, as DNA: TGTGCCAGCAGTGACCTAAGGACAGGGGGTTCCTATGGCTACACCTTC. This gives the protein CASSDLRTGGSYGYTF.

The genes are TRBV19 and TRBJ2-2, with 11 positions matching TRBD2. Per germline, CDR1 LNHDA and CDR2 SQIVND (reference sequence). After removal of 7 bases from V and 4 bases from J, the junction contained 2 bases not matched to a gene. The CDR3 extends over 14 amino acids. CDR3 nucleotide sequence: TGTGCCAGTACGACTAGCGGGGCCACCGGGGAGCTGTTTTTT. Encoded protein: CASTTSGATGELFF.

The DNA of the CDR3 is TGTGCCAGCAGCTTAGTGGCGGGACAGCCCTTAGAGACCCAGTACTTC. Translating gives CASSLVAGQPLETQYF. The chain carries TRBV7-6 and TRBJ2-5, with D perhaps TRBD1 (7 bases). Germline-derived CDR1 and CDR2 are SGHVS and FNYEAQ. The CDR3 extends over 16 amino acids. With 1 base removed from V and 4 bases from J, the gap between germline ends came to 16 bases.

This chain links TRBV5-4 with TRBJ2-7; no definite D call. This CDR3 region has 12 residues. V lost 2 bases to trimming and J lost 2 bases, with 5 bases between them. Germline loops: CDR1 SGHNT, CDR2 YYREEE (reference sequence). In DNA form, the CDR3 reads TGTGCCAGCAGCTTTTTCCCCTACGAGCAGTACTTC. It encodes CASSFFPYEQYF.

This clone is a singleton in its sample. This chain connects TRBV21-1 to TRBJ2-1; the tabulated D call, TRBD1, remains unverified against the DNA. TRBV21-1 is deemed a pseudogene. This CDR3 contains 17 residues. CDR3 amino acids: CASSKGVSQGRYNEQFF. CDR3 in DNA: TGTGCCAGCAGCAAAGGGGTGTCACAGGGTCGCTACAATGAGCAGTTCTTC.

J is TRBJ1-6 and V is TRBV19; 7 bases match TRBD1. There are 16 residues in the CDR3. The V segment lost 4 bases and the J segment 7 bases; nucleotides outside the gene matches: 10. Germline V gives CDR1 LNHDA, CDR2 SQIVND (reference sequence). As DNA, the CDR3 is TGTGCCAGTAGTACCAGAACAGGGGATCGAAATTCACCCCTCCACTTT. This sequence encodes CASSTRTGDRNSPLHF.

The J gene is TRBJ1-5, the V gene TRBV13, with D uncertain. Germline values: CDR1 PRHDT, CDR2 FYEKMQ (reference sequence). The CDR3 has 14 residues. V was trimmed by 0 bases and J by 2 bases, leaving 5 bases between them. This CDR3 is CASSLGRGNQPQHF. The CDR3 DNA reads TGTGCCAGCAGCTTAGGTCGTGGCAATCAGCCCCAGCATTTT.

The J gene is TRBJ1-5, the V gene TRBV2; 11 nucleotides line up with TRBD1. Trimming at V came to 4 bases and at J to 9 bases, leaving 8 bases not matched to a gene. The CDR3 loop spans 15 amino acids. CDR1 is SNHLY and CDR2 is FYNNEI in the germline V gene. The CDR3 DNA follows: TGTGCCAGCAGTGTGGGGACAGGGGGGCTCGGGCCCCAGCATTTT. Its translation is CASSVGTGGLGPQHF.

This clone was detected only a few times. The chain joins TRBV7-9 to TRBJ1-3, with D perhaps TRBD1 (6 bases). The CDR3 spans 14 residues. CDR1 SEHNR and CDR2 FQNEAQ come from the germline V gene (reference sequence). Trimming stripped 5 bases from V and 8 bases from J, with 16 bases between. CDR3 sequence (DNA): TGTGCCAGCAGCCCGCCGGAACAGGGTTACACCATATATTTT. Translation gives CASSPPEQGYTIYF.

The CDR3 coding sequence is TGCAGTGCTAGAAGCGGGGATACGCAGTATTTT. This encodes CSARSGDTQYF. The chain carries TRBV20-1 and TRBJ2-3, with a tentative D call TRBD2 (6 bases). CDR3 length: 11 residues. Trimming took off 2 bases at V and 6 bases at J, with 6 bases between the two ends. In germline, CDR1 is DFQATT, CDR2 SNEGSKA (reference sequence).

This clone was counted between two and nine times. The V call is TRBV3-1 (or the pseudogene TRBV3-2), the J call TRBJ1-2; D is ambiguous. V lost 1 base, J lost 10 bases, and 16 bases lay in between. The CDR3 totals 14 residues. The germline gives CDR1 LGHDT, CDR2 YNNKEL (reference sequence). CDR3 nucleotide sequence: TGTGCCAGCAGCCAAGGGGCGCGGCGTTCTGACTACACCTTC. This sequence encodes CASSQGARRSDYTF.

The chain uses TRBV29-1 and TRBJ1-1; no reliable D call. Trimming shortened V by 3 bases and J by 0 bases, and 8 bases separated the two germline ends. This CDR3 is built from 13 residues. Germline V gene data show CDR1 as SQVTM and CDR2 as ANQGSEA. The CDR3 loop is CSVEREVNTEAFF. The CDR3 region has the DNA TGCAGCGTTGAGAGGGAGGTGAACACTGAAGCTTTCTTT. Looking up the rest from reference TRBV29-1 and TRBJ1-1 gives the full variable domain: SAVISQKPSRDICQRGTSLTIQCQVDSQVTMMFWYRQQPGQSLTLIATANQGSEATYESGFVIDKFPISRPNLTFSTLTVSNMSPEDSSIYLCSVEREVNTEAFFGQGTRLTVV.

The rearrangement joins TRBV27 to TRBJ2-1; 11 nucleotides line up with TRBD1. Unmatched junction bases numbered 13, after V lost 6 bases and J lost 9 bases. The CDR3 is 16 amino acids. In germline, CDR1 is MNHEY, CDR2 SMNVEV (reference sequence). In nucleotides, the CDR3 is TGTGCCAGCAGATCTTCAGGACAGGGGGCTAGGAGTGAGCAGTTCTTC. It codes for CASRSSGQGARSEQFF.

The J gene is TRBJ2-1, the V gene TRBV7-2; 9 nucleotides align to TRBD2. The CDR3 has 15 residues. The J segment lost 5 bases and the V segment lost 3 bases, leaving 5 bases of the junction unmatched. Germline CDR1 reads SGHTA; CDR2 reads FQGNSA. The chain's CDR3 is CASSLSGGTDNEQFF. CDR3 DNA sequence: TGTGCCAGCAGCTTGAGCGGGGGGACCGACAATGAGCAGTTCTTC.

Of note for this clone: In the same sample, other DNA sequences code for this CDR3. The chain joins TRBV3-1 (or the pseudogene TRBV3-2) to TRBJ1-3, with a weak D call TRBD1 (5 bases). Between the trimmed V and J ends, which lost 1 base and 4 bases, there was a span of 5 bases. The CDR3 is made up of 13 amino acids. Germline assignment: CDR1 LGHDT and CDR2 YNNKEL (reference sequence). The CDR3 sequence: CASSQGTGNTIYF. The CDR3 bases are TGTGCCAGCAGCCAAGGGACAGGAAACACCATATATTTT.

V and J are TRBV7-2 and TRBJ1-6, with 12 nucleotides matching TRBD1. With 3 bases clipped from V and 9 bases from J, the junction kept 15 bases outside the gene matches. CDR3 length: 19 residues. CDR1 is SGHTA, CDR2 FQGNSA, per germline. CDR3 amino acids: CASSFGTGGAQGRSSPLHF. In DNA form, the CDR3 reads TGTGCCAGCAGCTTTGGGACAGGGGGCGCCCAGGGTAGGAGTTCACCCCTCCACTTT.

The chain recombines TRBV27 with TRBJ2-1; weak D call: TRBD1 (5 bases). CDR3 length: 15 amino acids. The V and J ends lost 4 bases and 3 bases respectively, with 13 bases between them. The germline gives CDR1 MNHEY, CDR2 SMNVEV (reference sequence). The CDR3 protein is CASSSYRSNYNEQFF. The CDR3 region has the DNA TGTGCCAGCAGTTCTTACAGGTCAAACTACAATGAGCAGTTCTTC.

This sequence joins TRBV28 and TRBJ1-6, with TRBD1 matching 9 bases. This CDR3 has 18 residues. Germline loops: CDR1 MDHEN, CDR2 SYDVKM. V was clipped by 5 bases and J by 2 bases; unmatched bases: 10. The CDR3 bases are TGTGCCAGCAGTGCGCCGGACAGGGGTGTTACCTATAATTCACCCCTCCACTTT. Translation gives CASSAPDRGVTYNSPLHF. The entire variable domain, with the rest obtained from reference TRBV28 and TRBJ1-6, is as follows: DVKVTQSSRYLVKRTGEKVFLECVQDMDHENMFWYRQDPGLGLRLIYFSYDVKMKEKGDIPEGYSVSREKKERFSLILESASTNQTSMYLCASSAPDRGVTYNSPLHFGNGTRLTVT.

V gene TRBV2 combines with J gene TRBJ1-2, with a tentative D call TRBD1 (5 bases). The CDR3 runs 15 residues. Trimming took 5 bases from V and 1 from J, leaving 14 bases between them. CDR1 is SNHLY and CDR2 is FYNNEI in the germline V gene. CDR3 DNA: TGTGCCAGCAGTTTTGGAGTAAGGGGTAACTATGGCTACACCTTC. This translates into CASSFGVRGNYGYTF.

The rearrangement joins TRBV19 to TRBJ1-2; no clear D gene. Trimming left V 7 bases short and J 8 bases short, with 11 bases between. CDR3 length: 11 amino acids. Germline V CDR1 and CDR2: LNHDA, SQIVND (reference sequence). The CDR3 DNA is TGTGCCAGTAATCACGGAGGAGGCTACACCTTC. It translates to CASNHGGGYTF.

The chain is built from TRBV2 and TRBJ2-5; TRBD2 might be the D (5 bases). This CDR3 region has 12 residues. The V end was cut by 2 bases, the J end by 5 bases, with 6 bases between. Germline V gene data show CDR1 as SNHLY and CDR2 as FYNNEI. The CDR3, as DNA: TGTGCCAGCAGTGAAAGGAGGGAGACCCAGTACTTC. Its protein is CASSERRETQYF.

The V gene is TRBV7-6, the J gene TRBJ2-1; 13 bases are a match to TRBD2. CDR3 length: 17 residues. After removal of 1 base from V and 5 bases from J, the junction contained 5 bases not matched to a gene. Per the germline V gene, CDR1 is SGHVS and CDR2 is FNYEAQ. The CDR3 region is CASSLERTSGGNNEQFF. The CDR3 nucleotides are TGTGCCAGCAGCTTAGAAAGGACTAGCGGGGGAAACAATGAGCAGTTCTTC. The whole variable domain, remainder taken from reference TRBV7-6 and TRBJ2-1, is GAGVSQSPRYKVTKRGQDVALRCDPISGHVSLYWYRQALGQGPEFLTYFNYEAQQDKSGLPNDRFSAERPEGSISTLTIQRTEQRDSAMYRCASSLERTSGGNNEQFFGPGTRLTVL.